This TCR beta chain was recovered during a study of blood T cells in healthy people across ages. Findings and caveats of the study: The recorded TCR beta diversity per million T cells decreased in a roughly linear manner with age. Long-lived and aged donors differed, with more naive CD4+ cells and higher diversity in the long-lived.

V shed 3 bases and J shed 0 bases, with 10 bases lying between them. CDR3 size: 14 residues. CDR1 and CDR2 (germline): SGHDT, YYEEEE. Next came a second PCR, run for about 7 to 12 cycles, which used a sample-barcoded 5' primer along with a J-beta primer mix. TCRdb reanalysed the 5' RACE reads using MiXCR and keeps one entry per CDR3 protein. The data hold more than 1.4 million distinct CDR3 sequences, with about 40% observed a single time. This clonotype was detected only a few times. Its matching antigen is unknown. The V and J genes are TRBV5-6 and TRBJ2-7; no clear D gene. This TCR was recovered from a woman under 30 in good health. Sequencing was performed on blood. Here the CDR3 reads CASSSSWSSYEQYF. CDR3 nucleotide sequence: TGTGCCAGCAGCTCATCATGGAGCTCCTACGAGCAGTACTTC.